The 6 T cell receptor beta chains below come from one sample, sequenced in a study of T cells in Graves' hyperthyroidism and ophthalmopathy. Amplification of TCR beta CDR3 regions was performed using RNA transcripts as template. HTBI primers were employed in a first-round RT-PCR of the TCR CDR3. MiXCR, run by TCRdb on the multiplex PCR reads, gives a single entry per CDR3 protein. The sample holds around 300,000 distinct CDR3 sequences; approximately 15% are singletons and the top ten take 7.9%. The specimen sequenced was blood. The origin of the receptors is a woman aged 40 to 50 with Graves' hyperthyroidism.

This clonotype was detected ten times or more. The rearrangement uses TRBV5-1 and TRBJ1-1; maybe TRBD1 (5 bases). The germline V gene has CDR1 SGHRS and CDR2 YFSETQ. Trimming shortened V by 4 bases and J by 1 base, and 11 bases separated the two germline ends. This CDR3 region has 14 residues. In DNA, the CDR3 is TGCGCCAGCAGCACCGGGACGAGGAACACTGAAGCTTTCTTT. Translation gives CASSTGTRNTEAFF.

This clonotype was counted between two and nine times. This chain connects TRBV30 to TRBJ1-1; the D is unclear. The V and J ends lost 3 bases and 7 bases respectively, with 15 bases between them. This CDR3 spans 13 amino acids. Germline values: CDR1 GTSNPN, CDR2 SVGIG (reference sequence). This chain's CDR3 is CAWRPGSVGEAFF. The CDR3 DNA is TGTGCCTGGAGACCCGGATCTGTGGGTGAAGCTTTCTTT.

The CDR3 DNA follows: TGTGCCAGCAGTTTCGGAGCGGGAGAAAGCTACAATGAGCAGTTCTTC. Its protein is CASSFGAGESYNEQFF. This chain connects TRBV27 to TRBJ2-1; TRBD2 agrees at 8 bases. With 3 bases clipped from V and 3 bases from J, the junction kept 7 bases outside the gene matches. The CDR3 is 16 residues long. Germline-derived CDR1 and CDR2 are MNHEY and SMNVEV (reference sequence).

The rearrangement uses TRBV27 and TRBJ2-6; D might be TRBD1 or TRBD2, each matching 5 bases. CDR1 is MNHEY and CDR2 is SMNVEV in the germline V gene (reference sequence). The V and J ends lost 5 bases and 0 bases respectively, with 11 bases between them. The CDR3 covers 16 residues. The CDR3 sequence: CASSGGRISGANVLTF. DNA of the CDR3: TGTGCCAGCAGTGGGGGACGCATCTCTGGGGCCAACGTCCTGACTTTC.

This clonotype was detected many times. V and J are TRBV28 and TRBJ2-7; D unresolved. The CDR3 runs 11 residues. The V end was cut by 11 bases, the J end by 5 bases, with 13 bases between. Germline V gene lookup returns CDR1 MDHEN and CDR2 SYDVKM. The chain's CDR3 is CACEGRHEQYF. For the CDR3, the DNA is TGTGCCTGCGAAGGACGGCACGAGCAGTACTTC.

The V and J genes are TRBV24-1 and TRBJ2-5; TRBD1 matches at 7 bases. V shed 8 bases and J 2 bases; nucleotides not matched to a gene: 4. The CDR3 consists of 13 residues. Germline CDR1 KGHDR, CDR2 SFDVKD. The CDR3 loop is CATKGQLQETQYF. As DNA, the CDR3 is TGTGCCACCAAGGGACAGCTACAAGAGACCCAGTACTTC.